A selection of T cell receptor beta chains follows, all from one sample in a study of radiation and T cells in renal cell carcinoma. TCRdb's copy holds only in-frame clones and misses some; the assay was immunoSEQ multiplex PCR. In the table there are about 49,000 clones, around 83% of which are singletons. The sequenced sample was blood, obtained from a patient whose treatment included radiotherapy and nephrectomy. The receptor set was obtained from a woman in her sixties or seventies with renal cell carcinoma. The CDR3 runs from the conserved cysteine through the conserved F or W. Fields, in order: CDR3 DNA, CDR3 protein, D gene, clone size, V gene, J gene. D genes are given only for firm matches. Expanded clones get a size class; other rows say once, few or many, or leave the size out.

DNA: TGTGCTAGTGGTTCCCTGGCAGACCCCACAGATACGCAGTATTTT
CDR3: CASGSLADPTDTQYF
D: -
size: few
V: TRBV12-5
J: TRBJ2-3

DNA: TGTGCCAGCAGTTACTCCGGGACCCAAGACGAGCAGTACTTC
CDR3: CASSYSGTQDEQYF
D: -
size: -
V: TRBV6-5
J: TRBJ2-7

DNA: TGTGCCAGCAGTGCCACAGGGGGTCAGGCTAATGAAAAACTGTTTTTT
CDR3: CASSATGGQANEKLFF
D: TRBD1
size: -
V: TRBV6-1
J: TRBJ1-4

DNA: TGTGCCAGCAGTGCCGGGACTAGCGGGGGTCAGACCCAGTACTTC
CDR3: CASSAGTSGGQTQYF
D: TRBD2
size: -
V: TRBV2
J: TRBJ2-5

DNA: TGTGCCAGCAGCCCGACCGGGACGGCCTATGGCTACACCTTC
CDR3: CASSPTGTAYGYTF
D: -
size: -
V: TRBV9
J: TRBJ1-2

DNA: TGTGCCAGCAGTTTGGTGGCGGATTCACCCCTCCACTTT
CDR3: CASSLVADSPLHF
D: -
size: -
V: TRBV27
J: TRBJ1-6

DNA: TGTGCCAGCAGCAAAGTAGGCAATGAGCAGTTCTTC
CDR3: CASSKVGNEQFF
D: -
size: -
V: TRBV21-1
J: TRBJ2-1

DNA: TGTGCCACCCTCCTAGCGGGAGACGAGACCCAGTACTTC
CDR3: CATLLAGDETQYF
D: TRBD2
size: -
V: TRBV6-4
J: TRBJ2-5

DNA: TGTGCCAGCAGCCCCAACCTGGACGCCTACTATGGCTACACCTTC
CDR3: CASSPNLDAYYGYTF
D: -
size: once
V: TRBV14
J: TRBJ1-2

DNA: TGTGCCAGCAGCCGGGGGGATCACTATGGCTACACCTTC
CDR3: CASSRGDHYGYTF
D: -
size: few
V: TRBV11-1
J: TRBJ1-2

DNA: TGTGCCAGCAGCTCTGACAGGGGGGTTAGTGGCTACACCTTC
CDR3: CASSSDRGVSGYTF
D: TRBD1
size: -
V: TRBV11-2
J: TRBJ1-2

DNA: TGTGCCAGCAGTCCCGGGACTAACTCCTACGAGCAGTACTTC
CDR3: CASSPGTNSYEQYF
D: TRBD2
size: -
V: TRBV6-5
J: TRBJ2-7

DNA: TGTGCCAGCAGTTTAAGACAGGCGGTGGGCCCCGGGGAGCTGTTTTTT
CDR3: CASSLRQAVGPGELFF
D: -
size: once
V: TRBV27
J: TRBJ2-2

DNA: TGTGCCAGCAGCCCCGGGACAACCACCGGGGAGCTGTTTTTT
CDR3: CASSPGTTTGELFF
D: -
size: -
V: TRBV14
J: TRBJ2-2

DNA: TGTGCCAGTAGTATCATCTTCTCTGGGGCCAACGTCCTGACTTTC
CDR3: CASSIIFSGANVLTF
D: -
size: -
V: TRBV19
J: TRBJ2-6

DNA: TGTGCCAGCAGCTCCGTCTCTGACGCCGAGCAGTACTTC
CDR3: CASSSVSDAEQYF
D: -
size: once
V: TRBV5-4
J: TRBJ2-7

DNA: TGTGCCAGCAGCTTTGGACAGGGCGAGGGCGAGCAGTACTTC
CDR3: CASSFGQGEGEQYF
D: TRBD1
size: -
V: TRBV7-2
J: TRBJ2-7